One and the same sample provided the 25 T cell receptor beta chains below, sequenced in a study of T cells in Graves' hyperthyroidism and ophthalmopathy. Researchers amplified the TCR beta CDR3 regions from RNA transcripts. The TCR CDR3 first-round RT-PCR relied on the HTBI primer set. TCRdb redid the calling of the multiplex PCR reads with MiXCR, one entry per CDR3 protein. In the table there are some 350,000 distinct CDR3 sequences, roughly 25% of which are singletons. Sequenced material: blood. Receptors were obtained from a man aged 50 to 60 with Graves' hyperthyroidism.

This clonotype was detected only a few times. The chain has TRBV7-9 and TRBJ1-1; possibly TRBD1 for D (6 bases). The germline CDR1 and CDR2 sequences are SEHNR and FQNEAQ (reference sequence). The CDR3 runs 18 residues. Trimming shortened V by 1 base and J by 4 bases, and 22 bases separated the two germline ends. Here the CDR3 reads CASSLEGPTTGTATEAFF. For the CDR3, the DNA is TGTGCCAGCAGCTTAGAAGGTCCAACAACAGGGACGGCCACTGAAGCTTTCTTT.

This clonotype occurred a few times. The J gene is TRBJ2-2, the V gene TRBV5-1, with D unclear. The CDR3 covers 13 residues. Germline CDR1 SGHRS, CDR2 YFSETQ. Trimming removed 3 bases from V and 9 bases from J, with 12 bases in between. The CDR3 DNA follows: TGCGCCAGCAGCTCAGCCCCCGGGCGGGAGCTGTTTTTT. Protein product: CASSSAPGRELFF.

The chain employs TRBV28 and TRBJ1-3; no definite D call. This CDR3 comprises 16 residues. V lost 2 bases and J lost 4, with 15 bases in between. Germline CDR1 is MDHEN and CDR2 is SYDVKM. CDR3 sequence: CASSLLIGENGNTIYF. The CDR3 bases are TGTGCCAGCAGTTTACTTATTGGGGAGAACGGAAACACCATATATTTT. Combining the CDR3 with reference TRBV28 and TRBJ1-3 gives the whole variable domain DVKVTQSSRYLVKRTGEKVFLECVQDMDHENMFWYRQDPGLGLRLIYFSYDVKMKEKGDIPEGYSVSREKKERFSLILESASTNQTSMYLCASSLLIGENGNTIYFGEGSWLTVV.

The V and J genes are TRBV6-1 and TRBJ1-5, with 9 nucleotides matching TRBD1. V dropped 7 bases and J dropped 8; count of bases not matched to a gene: 12. Per germline, CDR1 MNHNS and CDR2 SASEGT. This CDR3 comprises 15 residues. As DNA, the CDR3 is TGTGCCAGCAATACCGGGACAGGGATCTGGAAGCCCCAGCATTTT. The encoded protein is CASNTGTGIWKPQHF.

This clonotype has just a few counts. The rearrangement uses TRBV3-1 and TRBJ2-1, with TRBD1 matching over 10 bases. The CDR3 totals 17 residues. Per germline, CDR1 LGHDT and CDR2 YNNKEL (reference sequence). The V gene end was trimmed by 3 bases and the J gene end by 5 bases; junction bases not matched to a gene: 10. CDR3 coding DNA: TGTGCCAGCAGCCAGACATACCGGGACAGGGGAGACAATGAGCAGTTCTTC. It specifies CASSQTYRDRGDNEQFF.

The chain uses TRBV2 and TRBJ2-7; 16 bases align to TRBD2. In germline, CDR1 is SNHLY, CDR2 FYNNEI. The CDR3 length is 17 residues. V shed 6 bases and J 2 bases; nucleotides not matched to a gene: 7. CDR3 amino acids: CASRGPGLAGGAYEQYF. CDR3 sequence (DNA): TGTGCCAGCAGGGGACCGGGACTAGCGGGAGGGGCCTACGAGCAGTACTTC.

This clonotype appeared many times. The chain joins TRBV7-2 to TRBJ2-5, with D perhaps matching TRBD2 (6 bases). Trimming pared 0 bases from V and 1 base from J, leaving 12 bases between. Germline lookup yields CDR1 SGHTA and CDR2 FQGNSA. This CDR3 is built from 16 residues. The CDR3 protein is CASSLAATSSQETQYF. The CDR3 DNA is TGTGCCAGCAGCTTAGCCGCCACTAGCAGCCAAGAGACCCAGTACTTC.

This clonotype occurred a few times. This chain joins TRBV29-1 and TRBJ2-7; TRBD1 aligns across 9 bases. From germline, CDR1 is SQVTM and CDR2 ANQGSEA. The CDR3 length is 14 residues. Trimming took 6 bases from V and 7 from J; bases not matched to a gene: 13. CDR3 DNA sequence: TGCAGCGTATTACCGGGACAGGGTGGCCTGGAGCAGTACTTC. It encodes CSVLPGQGGLEQYF.

The CDR3 DNA is TGTGCCAGCAGTTACTCCGGGGCAAGGCAAGGCTACACCTTC. This translates into CASSYSGARQGYTF. The rearrangement links TRBV6-5 to TRBJ1-2, with a tentative D call TRBD1 (5 bases). CDR3 length equals 14 residues. From germline, CDR1 is MNHEY and CDR2 SVGAGI. V was shortened by 0 bases and J by 8 bases, with 13 bases between the two germline ends.

This chain links TRBV6-2 or TRBV6-3 with TRBJ2-5; 12 positions agree with TRBD1. Germline V gene sequence: CDR1 MNHEY, CDR2 SVGEGT. The CDR3 runs to 14 residues. J gave up 12 bases and V 5 bases, and 10 bases lay outside the gene matches. CDR3 region: CASSASGTGGAKYF. In DNA, the CDR3 is TGTGCCAGCAGTGCGTCCGGGACAGGGGGCGCGAAGTACTTC.

As to this clonotype: The junction does not match germline at one end; this may be a read error. The rearrangement links TRBV5-1 to TRBJ2-1, with TRBD2 identical over 7 bases. This CDR3 comprises 15 residues. CDR1 SGHRS and CDR2 YFSETQ come from the germline V gene. The CDR3 sequence is CASSLQAGNYNEQFF. The CDR3 coding sequence is TGTGCCAGCAGCTTACAAGCGGGGAACTACAATGAGCAGTTCTTC.

This chain's CDR3 is CASRGTTVTGELFF. The CDR3 DNA follows: TGTGCCAGCAGGGGGACAACTGTCACCGGGGAGCTGTTTTTT. The chain employs TRBV6-1 and TRBJ2-2; D is perhaps TRBD1 (6 bases). The length of the CDR3 is 14 residues. Per germline, CDR1 MNHNS and CDR2 SASEGT. Deletions cut 6 bases from V and 4 bases from J, with 12 bases between.

This rearrangement joins TRBV6-1 to TRBJ2-5; the D gene could be TRBD1 or TRBD2 (7 bases each). The CDR3 runs to 14 residues. From germline, CDR1 is MNHNS and CDR2 SASEGT. V was pared by 5 bases and J by 13 bases, with 23 bases between. As DNA, the CDR3 is TGTGCCAGCAGTCGCCGGGGGGACAGTCCGCTTTGGTACTTC. Its protein product is CASSRRGDSPLWYF.

This clonotype has a handful of counts. The chain joins TRBV2 to TRBJ2-4, with TRBD2 identical over 7 bases. This CDR3 is built from 16 residues. V gave up 1 base and J gave up 7 bases; unmatched junction bases: 10. In germline, CDR1 is SNHLY, CDR2 FYNNEI. Here the CDR3 reads CASSEGAGARGNIQYF. CDR3 sequence (DNA): TGTGCCAGCAGTGAAGGTGCGGGAGCCCGGGGGAACATTCAGTACTTC.

This clonotype turned up a few times. The chain employs TRBV29-1 and TRBJ2-3, with D uncertain. Trimming left V 7 bases short and J 0 bases short, with 20 bases between. Germline CDR1 reads SQVTM; CDR2 reads ANQGSEA. The CDR3 is 16 amino acids. In DNA form, the CDR3 reads TGCAGCGCCCCGTCCGGCATGGGTTGGAGCACAGATACGCAGTATTTT. This sequence encodes CSAPSGMGWSTDTQYF.

Points on this clonotype: One end of the junction is discordant with germline, which a read error may explain. The CDR3 DNA follows: TGTGCCGGCAGTGAAGCCATGACAGGGTTCGGGGAGCTGTTTTTT. It yields the protein CAGSEAMTGFGELFF. The chain is built from TRBV6-1 and TRBJ2-2; the match to TRBD1 covers 7 bases. This CDR3 has 15 residues. Germline CDR1 is MNHNS and CDR2 is SASEGT.

The V and J genes are TRBV20-1 and TRBJ2-7; D may be TRBD2 (6 bases). The CDR3 covers 13 residues. Germline values: CDR1 DFQATT, CDR2 SNEGSKA (reference sequence). Deletions cut 4 bases from V and 4 bases from J, with 14 bases between. The CDR3, as DNA: TGCAGTGCTACCCGGACTAACGGTTACGAGCAGTACTTC. The encoded protein is CSATRTNGYEQYF.

This clonotype has only a few counts. The chain uses TRBV20-1 and TRBJ2-3; D uncertain. CDR1 DFQATT and CDR2 SNEGSKA come from the germline V gene (reference sequence). The CDR3 covers 13 residues. Trimming removed 7 bases at V and 0 bases at J, with 11 bases between. Here the CDR3 DNA reads TGCAGTGGTTGGGCCACCAGCACAGATACGCAGTATTTT. This sequence encodes CSGWATSTDTQYF.

The gene calls are TRBV5-1 and TRBJ1-1; 7 nucleotides line up with TRBD1. The CDR3 runs 14 residues. Germline CDR1 reads SGHRS; CDR2 reads YFSETQ. V dropped 7 bases and J dropped 3; count of bases not matched to a gene: 9. CDR3 nucleotides: TGCGCCAGCGCGAATACAGGGGTGGACACTGAAGCTTTCTTT. Translation: CASANTGVDTEAFF. The full variable domain, its missing parts supplied by reference TRBV5-1 and TRBJ1-1, is KAGVTQTPRYLIKTRGQQVTLSCSPISGHRSVSWYQQTPGQGLQFLFEYFSETQRNKGNFPGRFSGRQFSNSRSEMNVSTLELGDSALYLCASANTGVDTEAFFGQGTRLTVV.

This clonotype showed up many times. The chain employs TRBV3-1 and TRBJ2-1; D is undetermined. The V gene lost 1 base and the J gene lost 8 bases, with 6 bases spanning the gap. The CDR3 spans 12 residues. Germline values: CDR1 LGHDT, CDR2 YNNKEL (reference sequence). The CDR3 loop is CASSQGVDEQFF. The CDR3 DNA reads TGTGCCAGCAGCCAAGGGGTGGATGAGCAGTTCTTC.

This clonotype was counted ten times or more. This sequence joins TRBV11-2 and TRBJ2-5; TRBD1 aligns across 9 bases. The CDR3 has 20 amino acids. The V gene's germline CDR1 is SGHAT and CDR2 FQNNGV. J was trimmed by 2 bases and V by 6 bases; bases with no gene match: 22. The CDR3 nucleotides read TGTGCCAGCAGACCGGAGTTCGGGACAGGGTTCAGCCACCATCAAGAGACCCAGTACTTC. Translated: CASRPEFGTGFSHHQETQYF.

CDR3 protein: CASSRDHRGYGYTF. Written as DNA, the CDR3 is TGTGCCAGCAGTCGAGATCACAGGGGCTATGGCTACACCTTC. The chain joins TRBV12-3 or TRBV12-4 to TRBJ1-2; 7 positions agree with TRBD1. V lost 5 bases and J lost 4; bases outside the gene matches: 7. The CDR3 is made up of 14 amino acids.

With respect to this clonotype: This may be a read error: a much more frequent sequence differs by one nucleotide. The rearrangement joins TRBV11-1 to TRBJ2-7; 12 nucleotides align to TRBD2. Germline V gene sequence: CDR1 SGHAT, CDR2 FQDESV (reference sequence). CDR3 length equals 14 residues. The CDR3 DNA reads TGTGCCAGCGGCTTCGGGACTAGCGGGTACGAGCAGTACTTC. As protein: CASGFGTSGYEQYF. Full variable domain (remainder filled in from reference TRBV11-1 and TRBJ2-7): EAEVAQSPRYKITEKSQAVAFWCDPISGHATLYWYRQILGQGPELLVQFQDESVVDDSQLPKDRFSAERLKGVDSTLKIQPAELGDSAMYLCASGFGTSGYEQYFGPGTRLTVT.

This rearrangement joins TRBV5-4 to TRBJ2-7, with 9 bases aligning to TRBD1. The CDR3 extends over 15 amino acids. V was pared by 1 base and J by 2 bases, with 4 bases of the junction left unmatched. The germline CDR1 and CDR2 sequences are SGHNT and YYREEE (reference sequence). CDR3 nucleotides: TGTGCCAGCAGCTTGCAGACAGGGGGTCCCTACGAGCAGTACTTC. Protein: CASSLQTGGPYEQYF.

In the case of this clonotype: This sequence may be a read error, since a much larger clone differs from it by one base. The CDR3 sequence: CASRGREGPDMQYF. DNA for the CDR3: TGTGCCAGCAGGGGACGGGAGGGCCCAGATATGCAGTATTTT. The V call is TRBV7-2, the J call TRBJ2-3; TRBD2 aligns across 8 bases. Germline V gene sequence: CDR1 SGHTA, CDR2 FQGNSA. The CDR3 is 14 residues long.